Presented here are 25 T cell receptor beta chains from one specimen sequenced in a study of shared clonotypes between healthy human individuals. As defined, naive CD8 cells were CD45RO-negative and positively selected for CCR7, with terminally differentiated effector memory CD45RA+ cells excluded. TCRdb's copy holds only in-frame clones and misses some; the assay was immunoSEQ multiplex PCR. The sample holds some 2,100,000 clones, 93% seen once. Sequenced sample: naive CD8+ T cells from PBMCs. Receptor source: a man between 18 and 29 years old in good health. Some clones in this sample may be carry-over from other donors' samples.

In this sample, this clone turned up once. The V call is TRBV7-8, the J call TRBJ2-5, with a tentative D call TRBD1 (5 bases). This CDR3 has 14 residues. Trimming took 3 bases from V and 5 from J, leaving 13 bases between them. The germline gives CDR1 SGHVS, CDR2 FQNEAQ. The CDR3, as DNA: TGTGCCAGCAGCTTTTCGCAGGGCGAGGAGACCCAGTACTTC. Translated, it gives CASSFSQGEETQYF.

The chain links TRBV27 to TRBJ2-4, with D tentatively TRBD2 (6 bases). This CDR3 is built from 19 residues. Germline lookup yields CDR1 MNHEY and CDR2 SMNVEV (reference sequence). Trimming shortened V by 5 bases and J by 0 bases, and 23 bases separated the two germline ends. The DNA of the CDR3 is TGTGCCAGCAGTCCCTCCGTTAGGGTAGCGGCACTAGCCAAAAACATTCAGTACTTC. Translating it yields CASSPSVRVAALAKNIQYF.

The chain is built from TRBV7-8 and TRBJ2-2; 7 nucleotides agree with TRBD1. The junction had 10 bases not matched to a gene; V was cut back by 0 bases and J by 0 bases. Germline V gives CDR1 SGHVS, CDR2 FQNEAQ. CDR3 length: 19 amino acids. CDR3 DNA: TGTGCCAGCAGCTTAGCACGATCCGGGACAGTTGCGAACACCGGGGAGCTGTTTTTT. This gives the protein CASSLARSGTVANTGELFF.

V is TRBV5-6 and J is TRBJ2-3, with a possible D match to TRBD2 (6 bases). The germline V gene has CDR1 SGHDT and CDR2 YYEEEE. The CDR3 spans 16 residues. V lost 4 bases and J lost 4, with 19 bases in between. CDR3 DNA: TGTGCCAGCAGCCCACCTAGCGCCAGCCCCCCAGATACGCAGTATTTT. Protein product: CASSPPSASPPDTQYF.

This sequence joins TRBV28 and TRBJ1-5; 7 nucleotides match TRBD1. The CDR3 length is 16 residues. V lost 5 bases and J lost 4; bases outside the gene matches: 11. Germline loops: CDR1 MDHEN, CDR2 SYDVKM. The CDR3 DNA sequence: TGTGCCAGCAGTCACAGACCGGGACAGCAGAATCAGCCCCAGCATTTT. Translation: CASSHRPGQQNQPQHF.

A word on this clone: At the DNA level, this CDR3 is encoded by other sequences in the same sample as well. The chain links TRBV7-3 to TRBJ2-1; TRBD2 might be the D (6 bases). The CDR3 is 15 residues long. The V gene lost 5 bases and the J gene lost 0 bases, with 11 bases spanning the gap. The germline gives CDR1 SGHTA, CDR2 FQGTGA. Here the CDR3 reads CASSPLASSYNEQFF. In DNA form, the CDR3 reads TGTGCCAGCAGCCCCCTAGCGAGCTCCTACAATGAGCAGTTCTTC.

The chain employs TRBV6-6 and TRBJ1-3; 8 positions agree with TRBD1. Germline V lookup: CDR1 MNHNY, CDR2 SVGAGI (reference sequence). The CDR3 is made up of 14 amino acids. J gave up 2 bases and V 5 bases, and 2 bases lay outside the gene matches. The CDR3 coding sequence is TGTGCCAGCAGTCCGACAGGGGCTGGAAACACCATATATTTT. Translation gives CASSPTGAGNTIYF.

The chain has TRBV28 and TRBJ1-5, with TRBD1 identical over 9 bases. The trim removed 1 base at V and 1 base at J, leaving 8 bases unmatched. From germline, CDR1 is MDHEN and CDR2 SYDVKM. The CDR3 covers 18 residues. CDR3 amino acids: CASSLLLRDRVSNQPQHF. The CDR3 DNA is TGTGCCAGCAGTTTATTACTCCGGGACAGGGTGAGCAATCAGCCCCAGCATTTT.

The rearrangement joins TRBV4-1 to TRBJ1-1; 8 bases match TRBD1. This CDR3 is built from 15 residues. Germline CDR1 is MGHRA and CDR2 is YSYEKL. V lost 3 bases, J lost 7 bases, and 10 bases stayed unmatched. The CDR3 protein is CASSHQGTGGDEAFF. The CDR3 DNA follows: TGCGCCAGCAGCCACCAAGGGACAGGAGGGGATGAAGCTTTCTTT.

V and J are TRBV7-6 and TRBJ2-7, with D perhaps matching TRBD1 or TRBD2 (5 bases each). Germline V CDR1 and CDR2: SGHVS, FNYEAQ. V lost 5 bases, J lost 1 base, and 12 bases lay in between. The CDR3 has 14 residues. CDR3: CASSPGTTSYEQYF. The DNA of the CDR3 is TGTGCCAGCAGCCCTGGGACCACTTCCTACGAGCAGTACTTC. Using reference TRBV7-6 and TRBJ2-7 for the parts outside the CDR3, the full variable domain is GAGVSQSPRYKVTKRGQDVALRCDPISGHVSLYWYRQALGQGPEFLTYFNYEAQQDKSGLPNDRFSAERPEGSISTLTIQRTEQRDSAMYRCASSPGTTSYEQYFGPGTRLTVT.

The CDR3: CASSYRPGGDYGYTF. CDR3 in DNA: TGTGCCAGCAGTTACAGGCCAGGGGGCGACTATGGCTACACCTTC. The genes are TRBV6-5 and TRBJ1-2, with 8 bases lining up with TRBD1. J lost 3 bases, V lost 2 bases, and 5 bases had no gene match. The germline V gene encodes CDR1 MNHEY and CDR2 SVGAGI. The CDR3 has 15 residues.

The rearrangement uses TRBV5-1 and TRBJ2-7; 12 bases line up with TRBD2. The CDR3 consists of 18 residues. After removal of 0 bases from V and 2 bases from J, the junction contained 9 bases not matched to a gene. Germline V gene data show CDR1 as SGHRS and CDR2 as YFSETQ. This CDR3 reads CASSLDTSGRQAAYEQYF. CDR3 nucleotide sequence: TGCGCCAGCAGCTTGGACACTAGCGGGAGGCAGGCGGCCTACGAGCAGTACTTC.

The chain uses TRBV28 and TRBJ2-7, with TRBD2 identical over 14 bases. Germline lookup yields CDR1 MDHEN and CDR2 SYDVKM. Trimming cost V 2 bases and J 12 bases; bases outside gene matches: 15. CDR3 length: 17 residues. Here the CDR3 DNA reads TGTGCCAGCAGTTTACCGGGGGGGACTAGCGGGAGCCCTTTGCCGTACTTC. It yields the protein CASSLPGGTSGSPLPYF.

The V call is TRBV6-6, the J call TRBJ1-2; 9 bases match TRBD1. Trimming at V came to 7 bases and at J to 3 bases, leaving 9 bases not matched to a gene. CDR3 length: 15 amino acids. The V gene's germline CDR1 is MNHNY and CDR2 SVGAGI (reference sequence). CDR3 DNA: TGTGCCAGCAAAAGACCGGGACAGGGAGACTATGGCTACACCTTC. It translates to CASKRPGQGDYGYTF.

The J gene is TRBJ2-5, the V gene TRBV5-8; no firm D call. CDR1 and CDR2 from the germline V gene are SGHTS and YDEGEE. The CDR3 consists of 9 residues. V was pared by 6 bases and J by 8 bases, with 5 bases between. The CDR3 DNA reads TGTGCCAGCACCAGAACCCAGTACTTC. It codes for CASTRTQYF.

The V and J genes are TRBV4-3 and TRBJ2-7, with D possibly matching TRBD1 (5 bases). Germline V lookup: CDR1 LGHNA, CDR2 YSLEER. The CDR3 sequence is 16 residues long. Trimming left V 0 bases short and J 3 bases short, with 15 bases between. The CDR3 reads CASSQDLSREIYEQYF. The CDR3 coding sequence is TGCGCCAGCAGCCAAGATTTATCCAGGGAAATCTACGAGCAGTACTTC.

The chain uses TRBV28 and TRBJ2-3, with D possibly matching TRBD1 (5 bases). V was shortened by 1 base and J by 1 base, with 12 bases between the two germline ends. Germline-derived CDR1 and CDR2 are MDHEN and SYDVKM. The CDR3 has 16 residues. DNA for the CDR3: TGTGCCAGCAGTTTATCGGCAGGGTGGGGCACAGATACGCAGTATTTT. Its protein product is CASSLSAGWGTDTQYF.

The chain has TRBV6-6 and TRBJ1-2, with 7 bases fitting TRBD1. Per germline, CDR1 MNHNY and CDR2 SVGAGI (reference sequence). The CDR3 length is 15 residues. V lost 1 base, J lost 3 bases, and 5 bases stayed unmatched. The CDR3 bases are TGTGCCAGCAGTTACTTACGCACAGGGGACTATGGCTACACCTTC. It is translated as CASSYLRTGDYGYTF.

The genes are TRBV4-1 and TRBJ2-3, with 11 nucleotides matching TRBD2. Germline CDR1 MGHRA, CDR2 YSYEKL. The J segment lost 3 bases and the V segment lost 3 bases, leaving 8 bases of the junction unmatched. This CDR3 has 17 residues. The CDR3 here is CASSQTVAGGRTDTQYF. Here the CDR3 DNA reads TGCGCCAGCAGCCAGACCGTAGCGGGAGGGAGGACAGATACGCAGTATTTT.

V usage is TRBV29-1 and J usage is TRBJ2-7, with D maybe TRBD1 (5 bases). Germline V gives CDR1 SQVTM, CDR2 ANQGSEA. The CDR3 runs 16 residues. V lost 1 base to trimming and J lost 0 bases, with 16 bases between them. CDR3 loop: CSVEGNIGAGSYEQYF. The DNA of the CDR3 is TGCAGCGTTGAAGGAAATATTGGGGCCGGCTCCTACGAGCAGTACTTC.

The J gene is TRBJ2-7, the V gene TRBV27, with D possibly being TRBD1 (6 bases). Deletions cut 5 bases from V and 6 bases from J, with 20 bases between. There are 15 residues in the CDR3. CDR1 is MNHEY, CDR2 SMNVEV, per germline (reference sequence). As DNA, the CDR3 is TGTGCCAGCAGTCTCGCCCCGGGACACCCCTTCGAGCAGTACTTC. Its translation is CASSLAPGHPFEQYF.

The rearrangement uses TRBV27 and TRBJ2-7, with a tentative D call TRBD2 (5 bases). Germline loops: CDR1 MNHEY, CDR2 SMNVEV (reference sequence). Trimming took 0 bases from V and 4 from J, leaving 16 bases between them. The CDR3 totals 16 residues. CDR3 protein: CASSLSAGGGQYEQYF. For the CDR3, the DNA is TGTGCCAGCAGTTTATCTGCGGGCGGAGGCCAGTACGAGCAGTACTTC.

V is TRBV28 and J is TRBJ2-4, with TRBD1 matching 9 bases. Trimming cost V 1 base and J 6 bases; bases outside gene matches: 7. The CDR3 consists of 16 residues. Germline lookup yields CDR1 MDHEN and CDR2 SYDVKM. The chain's CDR3 is CASSLSPGTGRNIQYF. The CDR3 DNA reads TGTGCCAGCAGTTTATCCCCCGGGACAGGGAGAAACATTCAGTACTTC. Together with reference TRBV28 and TRBJ2-4, the CDR3 gives the full variable domain: DVKVTQSSRYLVKRTGEKVFLECVQDMDHENMFWYRQDPGLGLRLIYFSYDVKMKEKGDIPEGYSVSREKKERFSLILESASTNQTSMYLCASSLSPGTGRNIQYFGAGTRLSVL.

The chain combines TRBV15 with TRBJ2-3; D is unclear. CDR1 is LNHNV, CDR2 YYDKDF, per germline (reference sequence). V was trimmed by 0 bases and J by 2 bases, leaving 12 bases between them. The CDR3 consists of 16 residues. The CDR3 nucleotides read TGTGCCACCAGCAGAGATTATAATCACGTCACAGATACGCAGTATTTT. The encoded protein is CATSRDYNHVTDTQYF.

V is TRBV25-1 and J is TRBJ2-5, with D tentatively TRBD2 (7 bases). The germline gives CDR1 MGHDK, CDR2 SYGVNS. There are 15 residues in the CDR3. Between the trimmed V and J ends, which lost 8 bases and 3 bases, there was a span of 19 bases. DNA of the CDR3: TGTGCCAGCCGAGTAGGAGGGGGGGTGGAAGAGACCCAGTACTTC. Translating gives CASRVGGGVEETQYF.